The 5 T cell receptor beta chains below come from one sample, sequenced in a study of a mutant IDH1 vaccine in newly diagnosed glioma. Sequenced by immunoSEQ multiplex PCR; TCRdb stores in-frame clones only, minus some. The data contain approximately 60,000 clones, 70% to 90% of them singletons. Time point meaning: week 5, during vaccination. It was 300 ug of mutant IDH1 20-mer peptide that made up each vaccine dose, given with topical imiquimod. Which antigens these TCRs recognize remains unknown. Sequencing used PBMCs, obtained from a glioma patient whose treatment included an IDH1 peptide vaccine. The receptors shown here come from a woman in her thirties or forties with glioma.

This chain uses TRBV6-1 with TRBJ2-3; possibly TRBD2 for D (6 bases). The CDR3 contains 15 residues. Germline-derived CDR1 and CDR2 are MNHNS and SASEGT. V lost 4 bases and J 2 bases, leaving 13 bases between the germline ends. The CDR3 bases are TGTGCCAGCAGTGTTGCGGGACGGATCACAGATACGCAGTATTTT. It codes for CASSVAGRITDTQYF.

The chain has TRBV6-1 and TRBJ2-7, with 10 nucleotides matching TRBD2. V trimming: 7 bases; J trimming: 3 bases; junction bases outside the gene matches: 3. In germline, CDR1 is MNHNS, CDR2 SASEGT. The CDR3 spans 13 residues. Written as DNA, the CDR3 is TGTGCCAGCATAGAGCGGGGGGGCTACGAGCAGTACTTC. Its protein is CASIERGGYEQYF.

The rearrangement uses TRBV27 and TRBJ1-2; 7 bases align to TRBD1. Looked up from germline, CDR1 is MNHEY and CDR2 is SMNVEV (reference sequence). V trimming: 6 bases; J trimming: 8 bases; junction bases outside the gene matches: 12. This CDR3 is built from 14 residues. CDR3 nucleotides: TGTGCCAGCAGCCCGAGAAGAACAGGGGAGGGCTACACCTTC. This sequence encodes CASSPRRTGEGYTF.

V gene TRBV7-2 combines with J gene TRBJ2-3; D unresolved. The CDR3 runs 14 residues. V was clipped by 5 bases and J by 5 bases, with 14 bases between them. Looked up from germline, CDR1 is SGHTA and CDR2 is FQGNSA. In DNA, the CDR3 is TGTGCCAGCAGCGCCTACCCAGGTAGAGATACGCAGTATTTT. Translated, it gives CASSAYPGRDTQYF.

The chain employs TRBV6-5 and TRBJ2-5, with a tentative D call TRBD1 (6 bases). Germline V gene data show CDR1 as MNHEY and CDR2 as SVGAGI. V gave up 6 bases and J gave up 5 bases, with 16 bases separating them. This CDR3 is 14 amino acids long. In nucleotides, the CDR3 is TGTGCCAGCAGAGACTCGTACACAGGGGAGACCCAGTACTTC. Protein product: CASRDSYTGETQYF.